The 6 T cell receptor beta chains below were found in one sample sequenced in a study of shared clonotypes between healthy human individuals. The method was immunoSEQ multiplex PCR; TCRdb's version includes in-frame clones alone and lacks a portion of them. There are millions of clones in the sample; less than 95% occur only once, and about 1.1% lies in the top ten. Positive CCR7 selection of CD45RO-negative cells yielded the naive CD8 cells, and terminally differentiated effector memory CD45RA+ cells were excluded. Sequenced material: naive CD8+ T cells sorted from blood. These receptors all come from a man between 18 and 35 years old in good health.

This chain connects TRBV10-3 to TRBJ2-5; the match to TRBD2 covers 9 bases. This CDR3 region has 13 residues. Germline CDR1 and CDR2: ENHRY and SYGVKD. After removal of 11 bases from V and 1 base from J, the junction contained 5 bases not matched to a gene. In DNA form, the CDR3 reads TGTGCCTCCCTAGCGGGATCCCAAGAGACCCAGTACTTC. This gives the protein CASLAGSQETQYF.

This clone is a singleton in its sample. The V and J genes are TRBV30 and TRBJ1-5; 9 bases line up with TRBD1. J lost 7 bases, V lost 2 bases, and 9 bases had no gene match. CDR1 and CDR2 (germline): GTSNPN, SVGIG (reference sequence). The CDR3 runs to 15 residues. CDR3 region: CAWSPRTGEDQPQHF. DNA for the CDR3: TGTGCCTGGAGTCCCCGGACAGGGGAAGACCAGCCCCAGCATTTT.

Here the CDR3 reads CASSPPLVTEAFF. The CDR3 nucleotides read TGTGCCAGCAGTCCTCCCCTTGTAACTGAAGCTTTCTTT. The chain is built from TRBV28 and TRBJ1-1, with D hard to call. The germline V gene has CDR1 MDHEN and CDR2 SYDVKM. V lost 5 bases, J lost 5 bases, and 12 bases lay in between. The CDR3 extends over 13 amino acids.

This clone showed up just once. This chain connects TRBV30 to TRBJ1-2; TRBD1 might be the D (6 bases). Trimming took 0 bases from V and 6 from J, leaving 17 bases between them. Germline values: CDR1 GTSNPN, CDR2 SVGIG (reference sequence). The CDR3 is made up of 15 amino acids. The CDR3 is CAWSVTGGPNDGYTF. DNA for the CDR3: TGTGCCTGGAGTGTAACGGGGGGGCCGAACGATGGCTACACCTTC.

The chain combines TRBV27 with TRBJ1-3; D perhaps matches TRBD1 (5 bases). The CDR3 has 16 residues. Germline loops: CDR1 MNHEY, CDR2 SMNVEV (reference sequence). V was shortened by 5 bases and J by 0 bases, with 14 bases between the two germline ends. CDR3 sequence: CASSPGTVTSGNTIYF. CDR3 coding DNA: TGTGCCAGCAGTCCCGGGACTGTTACCTCTGGAAACACCATATATTTT.

The chain links TRBV28 to TRBJ1-5; D not resolved. Deletions cut 4 bases from V and 1 base from J, with 11 bases between. From germline, CDR1 is MDHEN and CDR2 SYDVKM. The CDR3 is 15 residues long. The CDR3 bases are TGTGCCAGCAGTTGGATGATGGGAAGCAATCAGCCCCAGCATTTT. This codes for CASSWMMGSNQPQHF.